This note documents a single T cell receptor beta chain sequence. This specimen comes from a study of early T cells in non-severe SARS-CoV-2 infection. Germline values: CDR1 SNHLY, CDR2 FYNNEI. The CDR3 consists of 11 residues. The ends were cut back, 8 bases at V and 6 bases at J, with 10 bases in the middle. In TCRdb, the 5' RACE reads were re-called with MiXCR into one record per CDR3 protein. The sample carries fewer than 85,000 distinct CDR3 sequences, around 13% recorded once. The rearrangement links TRBV2 to TRBJ2-5; D might be TRBD1 or TRBD2, each matching 6 bases. This clonotype was sampled from an adult who was a healthcare worker with PCR-confirmed SARS-CoV-2 infection or an uninfected control (not recorded which). The sample taken for sequencing was whole blood. The CDR3 DNA reads as TGTGCCAGCTGGGGGGCGAAGACCCAGTACTTC. Protein sequence: CASWGAKTQYF.